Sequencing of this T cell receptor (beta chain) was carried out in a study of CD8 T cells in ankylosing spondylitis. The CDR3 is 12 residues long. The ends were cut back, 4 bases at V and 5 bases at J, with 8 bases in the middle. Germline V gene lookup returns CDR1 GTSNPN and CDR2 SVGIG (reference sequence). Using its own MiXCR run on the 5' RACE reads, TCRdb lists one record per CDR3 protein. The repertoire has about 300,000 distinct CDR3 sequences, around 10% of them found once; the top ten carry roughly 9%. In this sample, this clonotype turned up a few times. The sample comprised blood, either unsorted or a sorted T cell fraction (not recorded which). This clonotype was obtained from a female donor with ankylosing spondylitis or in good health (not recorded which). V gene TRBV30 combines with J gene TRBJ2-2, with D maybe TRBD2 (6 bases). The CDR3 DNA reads TGTGCCTGGAACGGGGGTACCGGGGAGCTGTTTTTT. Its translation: CAWNGGTGELFF. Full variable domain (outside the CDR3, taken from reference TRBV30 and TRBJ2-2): SQTIHQWPATLVQPVGSPLSLECTVEGTSNPNLYWYRQAAGRGLQLLFYSVGIGQISSEVPQNLSASRPQDRQFILSSKKLLLSDSGFYLCAWNGGTGELFFGEGSRLTVL.